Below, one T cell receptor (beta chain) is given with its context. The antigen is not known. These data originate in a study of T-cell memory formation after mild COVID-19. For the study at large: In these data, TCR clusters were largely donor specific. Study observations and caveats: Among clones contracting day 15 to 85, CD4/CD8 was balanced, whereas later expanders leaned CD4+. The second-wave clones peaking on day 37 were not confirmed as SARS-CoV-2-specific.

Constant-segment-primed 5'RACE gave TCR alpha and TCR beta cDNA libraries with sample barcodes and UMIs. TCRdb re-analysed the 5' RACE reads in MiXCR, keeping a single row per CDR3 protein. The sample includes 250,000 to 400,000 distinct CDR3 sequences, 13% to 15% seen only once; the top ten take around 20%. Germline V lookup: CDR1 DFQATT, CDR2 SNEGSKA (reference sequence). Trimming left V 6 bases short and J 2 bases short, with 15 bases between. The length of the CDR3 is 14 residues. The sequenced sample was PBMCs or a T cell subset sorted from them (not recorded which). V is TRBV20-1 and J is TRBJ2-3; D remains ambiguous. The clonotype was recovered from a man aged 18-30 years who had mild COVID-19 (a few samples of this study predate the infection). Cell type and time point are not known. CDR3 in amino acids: CSATQRAITDTQYF. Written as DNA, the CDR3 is TGCAGTGCAACGCAAAGGGCTATCACAGATACGCAGTATTTT.